The clone carrying this TCR beta chain was counted at least ten times. Its target is not known. From germline, CDR1 is SGHVS and CDR2 FQNEAQ. This CDR3 comprises 17 residues. The ends were cut back, 5 bases at V and 7 bases at J, with 23 bases in the middle. TCRdb reprocessed the PCR reads via MiXCR. Seen here are more than 25,000 clones, 7% to 9% observed once, and the top ten hold roughly two fifths. Patients were all untreated before their thyroid surgery. The sample belongs to a study of metastatic and nonmetastatic thyroid tumors. On the study more broadly: Repertoires from malignant and benign thyroid patients were compared across blood and tumor or nodule tissue. Study results and limitations: When malignant thyroid tumors were compared with benign nodules, TCR beta diversity was reportedly significantly higher in the malignant tumors. This held in both blood and tumor samples.

The chain employs TRBV7-8 and TRBJ1-4; possible D gene TRBD1, 6 bases. Specimen: blood. The sequence was obtained from a female donor with papillary thyroid cancer or a benign thyroid nodule (not recorded which). Some clones in this sample may be carry-over from other donors' samples. CDR3 region: CASSVGGAGARGEKLFF. The DNA of the CDR3 is TGTGCCAGCAGCGTAGGGGGGGCGGGGGCCCGGGGTGAAAAACTGTTTTTT.